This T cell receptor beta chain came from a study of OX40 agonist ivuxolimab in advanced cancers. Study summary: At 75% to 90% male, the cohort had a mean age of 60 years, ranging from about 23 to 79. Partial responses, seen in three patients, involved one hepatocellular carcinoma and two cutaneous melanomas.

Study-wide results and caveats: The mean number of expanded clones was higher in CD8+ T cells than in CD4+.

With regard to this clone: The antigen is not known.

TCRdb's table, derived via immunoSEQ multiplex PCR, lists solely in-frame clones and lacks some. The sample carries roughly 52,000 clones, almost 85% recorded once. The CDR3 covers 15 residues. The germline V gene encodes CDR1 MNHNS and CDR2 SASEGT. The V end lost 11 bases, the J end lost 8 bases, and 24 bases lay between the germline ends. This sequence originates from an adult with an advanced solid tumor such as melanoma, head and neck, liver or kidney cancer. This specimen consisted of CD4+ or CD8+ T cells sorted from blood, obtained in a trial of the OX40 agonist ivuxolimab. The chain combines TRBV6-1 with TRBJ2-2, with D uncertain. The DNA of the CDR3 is TGTGCCGGATCCGTTGGGGATACTCAGCAAGGGGAGCTGTTTTTT. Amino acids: CAGSVGDTQQGELFF.